This is a list of T cell receptor beta chains from one sample in a study of CD8+ T cells in alopecia areata. Clones were sequenced by immunoSEQ multiplex PCR, and TCRdb holds only the in-frame ones, with some missing. The table has 90,000 to 150,000 clones, about two fifths seen once. The sequenced sample consisted of CD4+ T cells sorted from blood. The receptors stem from a human donor with alopecia areata. CDR3s include the opening cysteine and the closing phenylalanine or tryptophan. The order of the fields is J gene, V gene, CDR3 protein.

J: TRBJ2-5; V: TRBV2; CDR3: CASNIQGAQETQYF
J: TRBJ2-3; V: TRBV7-2; CDR3: CASSLYGADTQYF
J: TRBJ1-5; V: TRBV19; CDR3: CASRPSNQPQHF
J: TRBJ2-7; V: TRBV7-2; CDR3: CASRKTGGLSYEQYF
J: TRBJ2-7; V: TRBV7-2; CDR3: CASSTAPGLAGGRNEQYF
J: TRBJ1-2; V: TRBV30; CDR3: CAWSVGYGYTF
J: TRBJ1-2; V: TRBV15; CDR3: CATSRDLVWDGYTF
J: TRBJ2-5; V: TRBV5-1; CDR3: CASSTRPAQETQYF
J: TRBJ2-2; V: TRBV5-1; CDR3: CASSGRTGDTGELFF
J: TRBJ2-5; V: TRBV27; CDR3: CASRPGHALGATQYF
J: TRBJ2-3; V: TRBV28; CDR3: CASRLAGAGGDTQYF
J: TRBJ2-1; V: TRBV5-1; CDR3: CASSPSGTRGFNEQFF
J: TRBJ1-2; V: TRBV6-5; CDR3: CASSYSSDRGSYGYTF
J: TRBJ2-7; V: TRBV5-1; CDR3: CASSLGLAGVQYF
J: TRBJ2-1; V: TRBV14; CDR3: CASSLTSGSRYNEQFF
J: TRBJ1-1; V: TRBV30; CDR3: CAWTRGQGNTEAFF
J: TRBJ2-2; V: TRBV30; CDR3: CAWGQTRNTGELFF
J: TRBJ2-3; V: TRBV29-1; CDR3: CSGGASTDTQYF
J: TRBJ1-5; V: TRBV28; CDR3: CASRSDRGQPQHF
J: TRBJ2-4; V: TRBV19; CDR3: CASSNGGSGIQYF
J: TRBJ1-1; V: TRBV4-3; CDR3: CASSQVNTGVNTEAFF